This passage covers 24 T cell receptor beta chains from one sample sequenced in a study of T cells after yellow fever vaccination. TCRdb ran MiXCR on the 5' RACE reads and lists one entry per CDR3 protein. The sample shows 150,000 to 200,000 distinct CDR3 sequences, approximately 6.2% of them seen only once. Specimen: CD4+ T cells sorted from PBMCs, collected on the day of the first yellow fever vaccination. These receptors all come from a young man who received the YFV17D yellow fever vaccine.

CDR3 coding DNA: TGTGCCAGCTCACCTTCGGCAATCTACGAGCAGTACGTC. This gives the protein CASSPSAIYEQYV. The chain employs TRBV18 and TRBJ2-7; D unclear. CDR3 length equals 13 residues. V was cut by 3 bases and J by 3 bases, with 9 bases left in between. Germline CDR1 KGHSH, CDR2 LQKENI.

This clonotype was picked up a small number of times. CDR3 DNA: TGTGCCAGCAGCTTACGCTCCGGGACAGGGAGCACCGGGGAGCTGTTTTTT. It specifies CASSLRSGTGSTGELFF. J is TRBJ2-2 and V is TRBV7-9, with 9 bases lining up with TRBD1. Germline V lookup: CDR1 SEHNR, CDR2 FQNEAQ (reference sequence). The CDR3 sequence is 17 residues long. J was trimmed by 4 bases and V by 2 bases; bases with no gene match: 8.

This chain joins TRBV20-1 and TRBJ1-1; 7 bases map to TRBD1. Germline loops: CDR1 DFQATT, CDR2 SNEGSKA (reference sequence). Losses at the gene ends were 1 base for V and 1 base for J; bases not matched to a gene: 27. The CDR3 is 22 amino acids. The CDR3 DNA is TGCAGTGCTAGAGGCCGTTCTTGGCGCTCCAGTATACAGGGGCCAGCGAACACTGAAGCTTTCTTT. This encodes CSARGRSWRSSIQGPANTEAFF.

The V call is TRBV7-9, the J call TRBJ2-3; D not certain. Germline V CDR1 and CDR2: SEHNR, FQNEAQ (reference sequence). This CDR3 is built from 13 residues. V was cut by 4 bases and J by 4 bases, with 9 bases left in between. CDR3 region: CASSSSGSDTQYF. DNA for the CDR3: TGTGCCAGCAGCTCCTCCGGTTCAGATACGCAGTATTTT.

This clonotype turned up a few times. V and J are TRBV5-1 and TRBJ1-5, with D tentatively TRBD1 (6 bases). This CDR3 spans 15 amino acids. Germline-derived CDR1 and CDR2 are SGHRS and YFSETQ. The V end lost 0 bases, the J end lost 5 bases, and 12 bases lay between the germline ends. DNA of the CDR3: TGCGCCAGCAGCTTGGTGGGGGGCGCCGATCAGCCCCAGCATTTT. Amino acids: CASSLVGGADQPQHF.

This clonotype was counted only a few times. The J gene is TRBJ2-5, the V gene TRBV15; 7 positions match TRBD2. The ends lost 6 bases at V and 5 bases at J; junction bases unmatched: 18. The CDR3 consists of 17 residues. Germline CDR1 reads LNHNV; CDR2 reads YYDKDF (reference sequence). The CDR3 DNA sequence: TGTGCCACCAGGGCGGGGAGGGGCTCAACAGTGGGGGAGACCCAGTACTTC. It yields the protein CATRAGRGSTVGETQYF.

V usage is TRBV28 and J usage is TRBJ1-2; D gene ambiguous. The germline CDR1 and CDR2 sequences are MDHEN and SYDVKM. The CDR3 contains 13 residues. V lost 0 bases to trimming and J lost 6 bases, with 8 bases between them. CDR3 region: CASSLWSGDGYTF. Written as DNA, the CDR3 is TGTGCCAGCAGTTTATGGTCCGGGGATGGCTACACCTTC.

In its sample, this clonotype was seen many times. This chain links TRBV20-1 with TRBJ2-3; 8 positions agree with TRBD2. With 4 bases clipped from V and 4 bases from J, the junction kept 7 bases outside the gene matches. Germline V gives CDR1 DFQATT, CDR2 SNEGSKA (reference sequence). This CDR3 spans 14 amino acids. CDR3 bases: TGCAGTGCTACCTTGGGGCGGGGGGCAGATACGCAGTATTTT. It yields the protein CSATLGRGADTQYF.

This sequence joins TRBV7-2 and TRBJ1-5, with TRBD1 identical over 12 bases. Germline assignment: CDR1 SGHTA and CDR2 FQGNSA. J was trimmed by 9 bases and V by 4 bases; bases with no gene match: 7. This CDR3 has 15 amino acids. The CDR3, as DNA: TGTGCCAGCAGCTATGGGACAGGGGGCCCGGGGCCCCAGCATTTT. Translating it yields CASSYGTGGPGPQHF.

This clonotype was counted ten times or more. The gene calls are TRBV24-1 and TRBJ2-3, with 12 bases lining up with TRBD2. V was clipped by 9 bases and J by 4 bases; unmatched bases: 7. This CDR3 comprises 15 residues. Germline CDR1 and CDR2: KGHDR and SFDVKD. The CDR3 nucleotides read TGTGCCACCGCAACGACTAGCGGGGGATCAGATACGCAGTATTTT. Its protein product is CATATTSGGSDTQYF.

This clonotype came up a few times. The V and J genes are TRBV7-9 and TRBJ2-3; 8 bases are a match to TRBD1. This CDR3 spans 15 amino acids. The V segment lost 2 bases and the J segment 4 bases; nucleotides outside the gene matches: 5. The germline V gene has CDR1 SEHNR and CDR2 FQNEAQ (reference sequence). CDR3 bases: TGTGCCAGCAGCTTACCCAGGGGGCTATCAGATACGCAGTATTTT. Residues: CASSLPRGLSDTQYF.

At least ten counts were recorded for this clonotype. The V gene is TRBV5-8, the J gene TRBJ2-5; D remains unclear. Deletions cut 4 bases from V and 5 bases from J, with 9 bases between. Germline CDR1 SGHTS, CDR2 YDEGEE. The CDR3 spans 12 residues. CDR3 nucleotide sequence: TGTGCCAGCAGCCCTCGGTTGGAGACCCAGTACTTC. Encoded protein: CASSPRLETQYF.

In this sample, this clonotype turned up a few times. This chain joins TRBV9 and TRBJ1-5; 7 bases agree with TRBD1. CDR3 length equals 15 residues. With V trimmed by 6 bases and J by 5 bases, 11 bases remained unmatched. From germline, CDR1 is SGDLS and CDR2 YYNGEE. CDR3 amino acids: CASTPDPGGDQPQHF. The CDR3 nucleotides are TGTGCCAGCACGCCTGATCCAGGGGGAGATCAGCCCCAGCATTTT.

This clonotype was seen many times. This chain connects TRBV2 to TRBJ1-1; D is unresolved. Germline V gene lookup returns CDR1 SNHLY and CDR2 FYNNEI. V dropped 5 bases and J dropped 2 bases, with 12 bases sitting between them. The CDR3 is made up of 14 amino acids. This chain's CDR3 is CASSLYQINTEAFF. As DNA, the CDR3 is TGTGCCAGCAGTCTCTACCAGATTAACACTGAAGCTTTCTTT.

The rearrangement joins TRBV11-3 to TRBJ2-3; TRBD1 or TRBD2 may be the D gene (5 bases each). V dropped 5 bases and J dropped 4 bases, with 10 bases sitting between them. Per germline, CDR1 SGHNT and CDR2 YENEEA. This CDR3 spans 13 amino acids. CDR3 residues: CASSPVGADTQYF. The CDR3 DNA is TGTGCCAGCAGCCCGGTGGGGGCAGATACGCAGTATTTT.

The rearrangement uses TRBV20-1 and TRBJ2-2; no firm D call. The CDR3 has 11 amino acids. Germline values: CDR1 DFQATT, CDR2 SNEGSKA (reference sequence). With 5 bases removed from V and 4 bases from J, the gap between germline ends came to 5 bases. The CDR3 DNA reads TGCAGTGCTGTGTTCACCGGGGAGCTGTTTTTT. Translating gives CSAVFTGELFF.

This clonotype has at least ten counts. The chain recombines TRBV4-1 with TRBJ1-3; unclear D gene. Germline V CDR1 and CDR2: MGHRA, YSYEKL. CDR3 length: 15 amino acids. The V end was cut by 6 bases, the J end by 2 bases, with 14 bases between. CDR3 nucleotide sequence: TGCGCCAGCAGGCCTATCACGGGGACTGGAAACACCATATATTTT. This gives the protein CASRPITGTGNTIYF.

The chain couples TRBV15 to TRBJ2-5; TRBD1 might be the D (6 bases). CDR1 and CDR2 (germline): LNHNV, YYDKDF (reference sequence). The CDR3 is 15 residues long. Between the trimmed V and J ends, which lost 0 bases and 7 bases, there was a span of 15 bases. This chain's CDR3 is CATSRESGTLGTQYF. The CDR3 DNA is TGTGCCACCAGCAGAGAATCCGGGACATTGGGGACCCAGTACTTC.

This clonotype was seen only a few times. This chain connects TRBV18 to TRBJ2-1; a weak D match, TRBD2 (6 bases). Germline V lookup: CDR1 KGHSH, CDR2 LQKENI. CDR3 length equals 13 residues. Trimming left V 3 bases short and J 8 bases short, with 11 bases between. In DNA form, the CDR3 reads TGTGCCAGCTCACCCCGGGGGTTGGATGAGCAGTTCTTC. It translates to CASSPRGLDEQFF.

This clonotype was detected ten times or more. J is TRBJ2-4 and V is TRBV5-1; 7 bases map to TRBD1. In germline, CDR1 is SGHRS, CDR2 YFSETQ. The V segment lost 4 bases and the J segment 7 bases; nucleotides outside the gene matches: 8. This CDR3 has 14 amino acids. The CDR3 sequence is CASSEDRTWNIQYF. CDR3 DNA sequence: TGCGCCAGCAGCGAGGACAGGACGTGGAACATTCAGTACTTC.

CDR3 in DNA: TGTGCCAGCTCACCAACCCCCGGCGCTGAAGCTTTCTTT. Translated: CASSPTPGAEAFF. V is TRBV18 and J is TRBJ1-1; no clear D. The CDR3 runs to 13 residues. V lost 2 bases and J lost 6, with 10 bases in between. The germline CDR1 and CDR2 sequences are KGHSH and LQKENI.

Only a few counts were recorded for this clonotype. The rearrangement joins TRBV7-2 to TRBJ2-2, with 7 bases aligning to TRBD2. The ends lost 2 bases at V and 6 bases at J; junction bases unmatched: 6. Germline V lookup: CDR1 SGHTA, CDR2 FQGNSA. The CDR3 spans 15 residues. The CDR3, as DNA: TGTGCCAGCAGCTTAAATCCAGGGAGGGCCGGGGAGCTGTTTTTT. Translation gives CASSLNPGRAGELFF.

This clonotype was counted ten times or more. The chain links TRBV29-1 to TRBJ2-7, with D perhaps matching TRBD2 (7 bases). The length of the CDR3 is 14 residues. Germline V gene lookup returns CDR1 SQVTM and CDR2 ANQGSEA. With 5 bases removed from V and 0 bases from J, the gap between germline ends came to 14 bases. CDR3 loop: CSVRQGGGSYEQYF. The CDR3, as DNA: TGCAGCGTTCGGCAGGGAGGGGGCTCCTACGAGCAGTACTTC.

Remarks on this clonotype: A read error may be the cause here, since a much bigger clone is one base away. The chain uses TRBV19 and TRBJ1-5, with a tentative D call TRBD1 (5 bases). The CDR3 spans 13 residues. V was trimmed by 11 bases and J by 2 bases, leaving 13 bases between them. Germline V gives CDR1 LNHDA, CDR2 SQIVND (reference sequence). The CDR3 loop is CAVGARGNQPQHF. In DNA, the CDR3 is TGTGCCGTAGGGGCACGTGGCAATCAGCCCCAGCATTTT.